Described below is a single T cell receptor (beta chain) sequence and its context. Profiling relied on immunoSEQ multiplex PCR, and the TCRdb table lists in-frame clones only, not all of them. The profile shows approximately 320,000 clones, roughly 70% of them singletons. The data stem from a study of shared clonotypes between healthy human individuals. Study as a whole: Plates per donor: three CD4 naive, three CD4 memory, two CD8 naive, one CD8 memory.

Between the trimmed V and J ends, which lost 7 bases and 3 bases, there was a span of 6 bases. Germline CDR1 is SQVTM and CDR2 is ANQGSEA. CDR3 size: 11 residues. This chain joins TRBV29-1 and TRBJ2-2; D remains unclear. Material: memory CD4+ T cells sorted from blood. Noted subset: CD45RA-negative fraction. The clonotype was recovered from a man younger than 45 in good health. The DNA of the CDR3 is TGCAGCGCCGGAGACACCGGGGAGCTGTTTTTT. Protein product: CSAGDTGELFF.